This paragraph covers one T cell receptor beta chain sequence. In the original processing: The study took CDR3 differences across clinicopathological groups and made a distant-metastasis classifier for papillary thyroid cancer from them. MiXCR reprocessed the PCR reads for TCRdb. These V and J calls are TCRdb output, not the study's own analysis. Of several thousand clones in the sample, roughly 29% were seen once. There were no patients who had received any treatment before thyroid surgery. This specimen comes from a study of metastatic and nonmetastatic thyroid tumors. Study-level background: Both malignant and benign thyroid patients supplied peripheral blood and tumor or nodule tissue samples, across which the repertoires of these patients were then compared.

V dropped 6 bases and J dropped 3 bases, with 11 bases sitting between them. The CDR3 totals 13 residues. This TCR derives from a female donor with papillary thyroid cancer or a benign thyroid nodule (not recorded which). Some clones in this sample may be carry-over from other donors' samples. This chain connects TRBV12-3 or TRBV12-4 to TRBJ1-2, with a weak D call TRBD1 (6 bases). The sample consisted of tumor tissue. The CDR3: CASSRDIHYGYTF. As DNA, the CDR3 is TGTGCCAGCAGCCGGGACATTCACTATGGCTACACCTTC.